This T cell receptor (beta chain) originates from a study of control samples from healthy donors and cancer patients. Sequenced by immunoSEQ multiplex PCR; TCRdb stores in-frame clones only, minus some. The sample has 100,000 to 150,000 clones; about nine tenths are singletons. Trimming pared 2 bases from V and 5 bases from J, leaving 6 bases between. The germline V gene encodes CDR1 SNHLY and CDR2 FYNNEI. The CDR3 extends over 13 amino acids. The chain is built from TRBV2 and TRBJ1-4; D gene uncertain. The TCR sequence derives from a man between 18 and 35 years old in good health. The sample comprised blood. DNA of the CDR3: TGTGCCAGCAGTGAAATAAGGAATGAAAAACTGTTTTTT. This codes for CASSEIRNEKLFF.